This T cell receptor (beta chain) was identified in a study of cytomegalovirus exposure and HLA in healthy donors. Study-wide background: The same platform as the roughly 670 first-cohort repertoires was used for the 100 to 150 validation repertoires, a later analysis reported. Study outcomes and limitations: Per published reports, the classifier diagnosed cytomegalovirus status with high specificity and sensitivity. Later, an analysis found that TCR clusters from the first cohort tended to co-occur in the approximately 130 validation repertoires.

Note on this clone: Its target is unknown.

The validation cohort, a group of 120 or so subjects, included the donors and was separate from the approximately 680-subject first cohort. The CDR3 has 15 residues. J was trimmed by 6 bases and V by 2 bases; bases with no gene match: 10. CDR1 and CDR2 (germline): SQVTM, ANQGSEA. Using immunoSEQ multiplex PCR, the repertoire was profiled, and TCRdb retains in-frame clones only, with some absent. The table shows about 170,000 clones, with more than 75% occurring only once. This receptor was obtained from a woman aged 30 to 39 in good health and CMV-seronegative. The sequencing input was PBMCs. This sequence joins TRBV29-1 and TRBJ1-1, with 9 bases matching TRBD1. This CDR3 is CSVEWLGTGRSEAFF. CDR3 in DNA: TGCAGCGTTGAATGGTTGGGGACAGGGAGGTCTGAAGCTTTCTTT.